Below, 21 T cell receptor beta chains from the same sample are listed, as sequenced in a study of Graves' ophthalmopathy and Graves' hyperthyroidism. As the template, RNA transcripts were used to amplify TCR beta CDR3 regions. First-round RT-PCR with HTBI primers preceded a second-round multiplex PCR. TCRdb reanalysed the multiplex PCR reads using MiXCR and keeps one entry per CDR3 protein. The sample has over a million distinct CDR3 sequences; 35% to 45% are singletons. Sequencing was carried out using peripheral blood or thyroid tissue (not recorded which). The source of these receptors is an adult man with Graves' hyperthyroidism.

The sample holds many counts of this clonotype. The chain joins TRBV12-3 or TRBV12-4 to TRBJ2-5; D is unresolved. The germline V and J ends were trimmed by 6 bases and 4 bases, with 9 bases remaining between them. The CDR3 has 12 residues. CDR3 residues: CASRPDGETQYF. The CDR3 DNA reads TGTGCCAGCAGACCGGACGGAGAGACCCAGTACTTC.

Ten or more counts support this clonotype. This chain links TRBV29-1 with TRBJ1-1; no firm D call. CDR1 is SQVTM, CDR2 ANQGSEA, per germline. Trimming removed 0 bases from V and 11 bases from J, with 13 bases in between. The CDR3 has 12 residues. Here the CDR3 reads CSVEDLEGLAFF. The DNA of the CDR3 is TGCAGCGTTGAAGACTTGGAAGGGTTGGCTTTCTTT.

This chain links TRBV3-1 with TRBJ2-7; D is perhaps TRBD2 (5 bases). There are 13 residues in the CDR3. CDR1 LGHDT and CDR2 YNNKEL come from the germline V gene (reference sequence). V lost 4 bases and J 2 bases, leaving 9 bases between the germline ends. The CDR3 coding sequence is TGTGCCAGCAGCCTCGGGATCCCCTACGAGCAGTACTTC. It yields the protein CASSLGIPYEQYF.

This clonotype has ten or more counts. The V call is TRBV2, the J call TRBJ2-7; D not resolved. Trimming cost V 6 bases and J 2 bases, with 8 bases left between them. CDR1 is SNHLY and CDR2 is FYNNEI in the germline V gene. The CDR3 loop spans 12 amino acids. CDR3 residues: CASSARTYEQYF. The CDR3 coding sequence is TGTGCCAGCAGCGCCAGGACCTACGAGCAGTACTTC.

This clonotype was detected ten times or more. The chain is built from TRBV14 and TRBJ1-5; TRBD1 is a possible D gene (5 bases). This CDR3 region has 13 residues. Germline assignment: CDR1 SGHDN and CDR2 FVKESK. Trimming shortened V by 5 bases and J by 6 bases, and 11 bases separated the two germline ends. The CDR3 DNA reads TGTGCCAGCAGCGGGGTCGGGGGTCAGCCCCAGCATTTT. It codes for CASSGVGGQPQHF.

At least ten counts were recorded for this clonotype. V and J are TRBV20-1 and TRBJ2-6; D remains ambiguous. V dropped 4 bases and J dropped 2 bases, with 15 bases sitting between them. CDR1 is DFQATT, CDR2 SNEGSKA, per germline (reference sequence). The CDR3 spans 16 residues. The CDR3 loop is CSATPRALPGANVLTF. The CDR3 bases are TGCAGTGCTACCCCGCGCGCCTTACCTGGGGCCAACGTCCTGACTTTC.

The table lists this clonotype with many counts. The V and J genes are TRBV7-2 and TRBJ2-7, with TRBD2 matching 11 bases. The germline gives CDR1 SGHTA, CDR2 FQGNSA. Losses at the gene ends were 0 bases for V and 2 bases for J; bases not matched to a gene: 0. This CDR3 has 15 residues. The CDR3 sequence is CASSLAGLAAYEQYF. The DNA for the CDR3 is TGTGCCAGCAGCTTAGCGGGACTAGCGGCCTACGAGCAGTACTTC.

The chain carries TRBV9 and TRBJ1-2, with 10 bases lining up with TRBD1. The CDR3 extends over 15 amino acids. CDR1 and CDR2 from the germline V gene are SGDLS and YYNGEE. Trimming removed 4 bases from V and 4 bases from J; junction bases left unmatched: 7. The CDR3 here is CASSPRDRGSYGYTF. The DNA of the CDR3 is TGTGCCAGCAGCCCCCGGGACAGGGGAAGCTATGGCTACACCTTC. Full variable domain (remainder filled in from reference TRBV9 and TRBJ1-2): DSGVTQTPKHLITATGQRVTLRCSPRSGDLSVYWYQQSLDQGLQFLIQYYNGEERAKGNILERFSAQQFPDLHSELNLSSLELGDSALYFCASSPRDRGSYGYTFGSGTRLTVV.

Written as DNA, the CDR3 is TGTGCCAGCAGCCAAGATGGAGCGGGAGGGAGGAAGACCCAGTACTTC. It codes for CASSQDGAGGRKTQYF. The chain recombines TRBV3-1 with TRBJ2-5, with 10 positions matching TRBD2. The CDR3 contains 16 residues. CDR1 and CDR2 from the germline V gene are LGHDT and YNNKEL (reference sequence). V lost 0 bases to trimming and J lost 6 bases; unmatched junction nucleotides: 7.

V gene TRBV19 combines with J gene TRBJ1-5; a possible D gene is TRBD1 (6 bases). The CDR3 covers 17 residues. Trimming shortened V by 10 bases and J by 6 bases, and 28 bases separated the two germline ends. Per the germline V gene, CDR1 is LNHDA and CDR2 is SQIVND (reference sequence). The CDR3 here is CATDPGRTAWGGQPQHF. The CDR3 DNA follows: TGTGCCACCGACCCGGGACGGACAGCCTGGGGAGGTCAGCCCCAGCATTTT.

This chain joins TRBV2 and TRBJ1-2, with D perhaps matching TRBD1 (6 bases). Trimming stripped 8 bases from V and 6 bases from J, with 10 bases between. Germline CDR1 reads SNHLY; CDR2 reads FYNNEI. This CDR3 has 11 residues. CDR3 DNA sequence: TGTGCCAGCTCACAGGGCCATGGCTACACCTTC. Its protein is CASSQGHGYTF.

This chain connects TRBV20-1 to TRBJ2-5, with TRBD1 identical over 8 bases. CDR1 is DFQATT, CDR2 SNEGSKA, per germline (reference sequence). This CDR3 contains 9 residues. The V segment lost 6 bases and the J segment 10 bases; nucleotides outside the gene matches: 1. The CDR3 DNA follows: TGCAGTGCAGGACAGGGCCAGTACTTC. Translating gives CSAGQGQYF.

The DNA for the CDR3 is TGCAGCGCCGGGGACAGGGGAGGAGAGACCCAGTACTTC. Amino acid sequence: CSAGDRGGETQYF. V gene TRBV29-1 combines with J gene TRBJ2-5, with 10 bases matching TRBD1. The trim removed 7 bases at V and 4 bases at J, leaving 6 bases unmatched. This CDR3 is built from 13 residues. Germline V gives CDR1 SQVTM, CDR2 ANQGSEA.

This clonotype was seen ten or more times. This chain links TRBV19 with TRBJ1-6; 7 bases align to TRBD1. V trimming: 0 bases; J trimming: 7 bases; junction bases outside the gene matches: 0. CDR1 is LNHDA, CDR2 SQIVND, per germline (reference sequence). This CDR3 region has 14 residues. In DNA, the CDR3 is TGTGCCAGTAGTATAGAACAGGGGAATTCACCCCTCCACTTT. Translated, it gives CASSIEQGNSPLHF. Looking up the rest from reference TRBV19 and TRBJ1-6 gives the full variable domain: DGGITQSPKYLFRKEGQNVTLSCEQNLNHDAMYWYRQDPGQGLRLIYYSQIVNDFQKGDIAEGYSVSREKKESFPLTVTSAQKNPTAFYLCASSIEQGNSPLHFGNGTRLTVT.

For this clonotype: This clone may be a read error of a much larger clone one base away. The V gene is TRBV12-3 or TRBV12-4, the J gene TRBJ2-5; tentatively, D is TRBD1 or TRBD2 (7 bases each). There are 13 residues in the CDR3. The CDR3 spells CASSKTGREIQYF. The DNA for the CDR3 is TGTGCCAGCAGTAAGACAGGGCGGGAGATCCAGTACTTC.

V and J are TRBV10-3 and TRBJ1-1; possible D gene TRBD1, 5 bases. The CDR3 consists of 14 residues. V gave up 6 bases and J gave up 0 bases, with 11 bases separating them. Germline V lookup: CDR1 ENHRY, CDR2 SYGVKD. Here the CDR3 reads CAIRRGELNTEAFF. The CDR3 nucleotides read TGTGCCATCAGACGAGGGGAGCTGAACACTGAAGCTTTCTTT.

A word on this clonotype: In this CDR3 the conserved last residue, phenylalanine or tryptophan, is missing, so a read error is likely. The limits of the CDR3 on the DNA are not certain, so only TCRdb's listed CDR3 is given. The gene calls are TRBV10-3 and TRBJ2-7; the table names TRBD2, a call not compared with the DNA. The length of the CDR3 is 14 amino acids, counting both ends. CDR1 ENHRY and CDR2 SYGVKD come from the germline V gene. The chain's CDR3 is CAISDPGLAGKKDY.

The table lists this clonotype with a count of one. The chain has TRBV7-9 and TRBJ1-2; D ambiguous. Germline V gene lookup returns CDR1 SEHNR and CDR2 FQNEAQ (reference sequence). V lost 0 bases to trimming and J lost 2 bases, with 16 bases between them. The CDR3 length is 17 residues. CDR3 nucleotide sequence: TGTGCCAGCAGCTTAGCGGGCAGTCCTTCGATGAACTATGGCTACACCTTC. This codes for CASSLAGSPSMNYGYTF.

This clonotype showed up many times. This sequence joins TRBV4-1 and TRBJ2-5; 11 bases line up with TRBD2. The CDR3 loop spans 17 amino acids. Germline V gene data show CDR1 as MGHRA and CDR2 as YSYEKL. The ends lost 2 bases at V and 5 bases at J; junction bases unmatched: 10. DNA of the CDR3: TGCGCCAGCAGCCAACTAGCGGGGGGCCACATCCGGGAGACCCAGTACTTC. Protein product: CASSQLAGGHIRETQYF.

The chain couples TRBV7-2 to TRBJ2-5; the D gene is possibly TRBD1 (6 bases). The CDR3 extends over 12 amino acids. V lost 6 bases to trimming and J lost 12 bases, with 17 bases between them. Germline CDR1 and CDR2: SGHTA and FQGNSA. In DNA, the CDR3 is TGTGCCAGCAGTACCCCCCAGGGGCGTAAGTACTTC. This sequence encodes CASSTPQGRKYF.

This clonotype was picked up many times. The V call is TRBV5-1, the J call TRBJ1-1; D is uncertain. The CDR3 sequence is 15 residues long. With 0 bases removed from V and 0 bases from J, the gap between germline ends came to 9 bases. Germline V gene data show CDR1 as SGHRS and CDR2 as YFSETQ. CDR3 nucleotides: TGCGCCAGCAGCTTGGCCGTACAGATGAACACTGAAGCTTTCTTT. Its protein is CASSLAVQMNTEAFF.